This T cell receptor beta chain stems from a study of post-analysis software for immune sequencing data. Looked up from germline, CDR1 is SGHTA and CDR2 is FQGNSA. This CDR3 is 16 amino acids long. Trimming at V came to 4 bases and at J to 6 bases, leaving 8 bases not matched to a gene. Comment on this clonotype: Its antigen remains unidentified.

Regarding the study as a whole: Patients used about 5 TRBV segments, including TRBV5-6, TRBV5-1 and TRBV20-1, more often than controls.

TCR beta libraries were prepared from cDNA with unique molecular identifiers. Some 540,000 cDNA molecules were obtained from about 0.98 to 11 million T cells. TCRdb called the PCR reads again in MiXCR, with one record for every CDR3 protein. The sample records fewer than 700,000 distinct CDR3 sequences, 44% being singletons. Material for sequencing was blood. The TCR comes from a girl aged 10 to 17 with multiple sclerosis. The genes are TRBV7-2 and TRBJ2-3; 12 positions agree with TRBD2. The CDR3 reads CASSSTSGGYRDTQYF. The DNA of the CDR3 is TGTGCCAGCAGCTCGACTAGCGGGGGTTACAGGGATACGCAGTATTTT.